The 3 T cell receptor beta chains below were found in one sample sequenced in a study of shared clonotypes between healthy human individuals. Assay: immunoSEQ multiplex PCR; the TCRdb copy retains only in-frame clones and omits some. The sample includes over a million clones, more than 95% of them seen just once. Sequencing was performed on naive CD4+ T cells sorted from blood. As to subset: CD45RA+ positively selected. The source of these receptors is a man aged 30-40 years in good health.

The J gene is TRBJ2-3, the V gene TRBV10-1, with 15 bases fitting TRBD2. CDR1 and CDR2 (germline): WNHNN, SYGVQD (reference sequence). V shed 9 bases, J shed 4 bases, and the junction held 17 bases outside the gene matches. The CDR3 is 19 amino acids. The CDR3 protein is CASSSRGGLAGGPADTQYF. Here the CDR3 DNA reads TGCGCCAGTAGTTCCCGAGGTGGACTAGCGGGAGGGCCCGCAGATACGCAGTATTTT.

This rearrangement joins TRBV7-9 to TRBJ1-2; 9 bases line up with TRBD1. V was pared by 1 base and J by 5 bases, with 8 bases of the junction left unmatched. CDR1 is SEHNR and CDR2 is FQNEAQ in the germline V gene (reference sequence). The CDR3 length is 16 residues. The CDR3 DNA is TGTGCCAGCAGCTTAGGAGTCGGACAGGGGAATTATGGCTACACCTTC. Protein: CASSLGVGQGNYGYTF.

The V gene is TRBV2, the J gene TRBJ1-5; no clear D gene. The CDR3 runs to 12 residues. Trimming removed 7 bases at V and 6 bases at J, with 10 bases between. The germline V gene has CDR1 SNHLY and CDR2 FYNNEI. In DNA, the CDR3 is TGTGCCAGCACCCTCCGGGCTCAGCCCCAGCATTTT. Translation: CASTLRAQPQHF.